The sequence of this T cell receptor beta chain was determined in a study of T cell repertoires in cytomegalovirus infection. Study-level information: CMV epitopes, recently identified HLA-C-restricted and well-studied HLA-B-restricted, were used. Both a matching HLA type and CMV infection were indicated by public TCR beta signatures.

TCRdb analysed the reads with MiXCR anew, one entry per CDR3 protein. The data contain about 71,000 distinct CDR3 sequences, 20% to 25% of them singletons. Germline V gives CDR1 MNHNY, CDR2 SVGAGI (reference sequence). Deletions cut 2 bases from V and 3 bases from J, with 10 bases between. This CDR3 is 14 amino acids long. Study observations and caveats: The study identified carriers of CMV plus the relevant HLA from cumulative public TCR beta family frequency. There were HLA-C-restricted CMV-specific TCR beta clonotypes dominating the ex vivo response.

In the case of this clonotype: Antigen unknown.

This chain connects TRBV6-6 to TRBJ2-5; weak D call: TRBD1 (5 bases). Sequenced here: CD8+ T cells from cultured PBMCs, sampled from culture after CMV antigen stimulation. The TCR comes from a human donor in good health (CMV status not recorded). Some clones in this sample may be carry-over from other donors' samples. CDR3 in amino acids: CASSYEGREETQYF. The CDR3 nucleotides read TGTGCCAGCAGTTACGAAGGCAGGGAAGAGACCCAGTACTTC.